The clone carrying this T cell receptor (beta chain) was detected a few times. Antigen unknown. The entry originates in a study of human T cells and chemical hapten exposure. Unfractionated whole blood yielded the extracted total RNA. In the original workflow: Sample TCR counts, which ranged from about 20,000 to 700,000, had a median of approximately 94,000. TCRdb re-derived calls from the 5' RACE reads in MiXCR, one entry per CDR3 protein. The V and J calls here are based on TCRdb, not the publication. The table lists about 140,000 distinct CDR3 sequences, approximately 4% of them singletons. General study results and limits: Unchanged with DPC sensitization were TCRs above 1 in 1000 frequency.

This CDR3 comprises 15 residues. Trimming took 1 base from V and 3 from J; bases not matched to a gene: 1. CDR1 is SGHTA and CDR2 is FQGNSA in the germline V gene. This clonotype was sampled from a female donor in good health. The chain joins TRBV7-2 to TRBJ1-5; 9 bases map to TRBD1. The CDR3 reads CASSLGDRDNQPQHF. The CDR3 bases are TGTGCCAGCAGCTTAGGGGACAGGGACAATCAGCCCCAGCATTTT.